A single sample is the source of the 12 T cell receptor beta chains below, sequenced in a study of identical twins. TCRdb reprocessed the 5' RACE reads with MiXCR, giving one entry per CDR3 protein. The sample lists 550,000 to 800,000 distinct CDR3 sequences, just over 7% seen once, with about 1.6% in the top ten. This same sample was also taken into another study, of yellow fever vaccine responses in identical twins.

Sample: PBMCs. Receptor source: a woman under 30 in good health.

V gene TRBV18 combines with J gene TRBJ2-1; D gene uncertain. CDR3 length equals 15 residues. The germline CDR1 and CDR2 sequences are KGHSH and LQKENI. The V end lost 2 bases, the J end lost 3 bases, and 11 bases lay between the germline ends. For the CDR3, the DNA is TGTGCCAGCTCACCATTCGGGTCCAACTACAATGAGCAGTTCTTC. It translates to CASSPFGSNYNEQFF.

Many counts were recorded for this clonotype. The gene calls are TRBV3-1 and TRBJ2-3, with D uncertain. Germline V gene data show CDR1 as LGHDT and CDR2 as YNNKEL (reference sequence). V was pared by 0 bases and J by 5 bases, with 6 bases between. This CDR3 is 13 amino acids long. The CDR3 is CASSQDWGDTQYF. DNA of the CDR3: TGTGCCAGCAGCCAAGATTGGGGAGATACGCAGTATTTT.

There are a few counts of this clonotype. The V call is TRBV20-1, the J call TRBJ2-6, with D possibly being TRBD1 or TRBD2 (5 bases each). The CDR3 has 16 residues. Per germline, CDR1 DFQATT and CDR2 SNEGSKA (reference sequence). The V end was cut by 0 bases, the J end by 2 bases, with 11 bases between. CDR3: CSARDARGAGANVLTF. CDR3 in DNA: TGCAGTGCTAGAGATGCCCGGGGCGCTGGGGCCAACGTCCTGACTTTC.

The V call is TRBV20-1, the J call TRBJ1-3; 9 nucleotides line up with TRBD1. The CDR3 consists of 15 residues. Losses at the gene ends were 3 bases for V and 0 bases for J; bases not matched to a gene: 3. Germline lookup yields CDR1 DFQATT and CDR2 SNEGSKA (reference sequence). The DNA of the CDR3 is TGCAGTGCTAGGGACAGGGGAAACTCTGGAAACACCATATATTTT. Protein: CSARDRGNSGNTIYF.

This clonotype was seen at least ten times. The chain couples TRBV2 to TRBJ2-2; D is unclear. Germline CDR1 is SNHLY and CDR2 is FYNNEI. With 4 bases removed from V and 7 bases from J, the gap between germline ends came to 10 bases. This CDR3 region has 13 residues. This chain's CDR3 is CASSGSQRGELFF. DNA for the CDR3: TGTGCCAGCAGTGGTAGTCAGCGCGGGGAGCTGTTTTTT.

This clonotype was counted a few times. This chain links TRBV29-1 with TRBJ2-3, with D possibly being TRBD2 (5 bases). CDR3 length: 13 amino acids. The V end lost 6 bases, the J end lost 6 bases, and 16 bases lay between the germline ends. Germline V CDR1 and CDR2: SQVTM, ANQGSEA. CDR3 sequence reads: CSVREGGGDTQYF. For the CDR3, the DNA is TGCAGCGTCCGAGAGGGCGGCGGTGATACGCAGTATTTT.

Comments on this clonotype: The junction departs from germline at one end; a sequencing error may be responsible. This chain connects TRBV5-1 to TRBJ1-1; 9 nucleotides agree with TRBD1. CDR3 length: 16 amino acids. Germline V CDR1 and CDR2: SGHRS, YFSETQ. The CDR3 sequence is CASSLMGTGRNTEALF. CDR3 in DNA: TGCGCCAGCAGCTTGATGGGGACAGGGAGGAACACTGAAGCTCTCTTT.

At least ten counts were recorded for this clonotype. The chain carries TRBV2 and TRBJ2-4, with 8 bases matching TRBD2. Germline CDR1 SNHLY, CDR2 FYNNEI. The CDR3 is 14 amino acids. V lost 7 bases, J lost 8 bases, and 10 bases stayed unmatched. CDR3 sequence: CASNLSGDDDIQYF. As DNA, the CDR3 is TGTGCCAGCAACCTTAGCGGGGATGACGACATTCAGTACTTC.

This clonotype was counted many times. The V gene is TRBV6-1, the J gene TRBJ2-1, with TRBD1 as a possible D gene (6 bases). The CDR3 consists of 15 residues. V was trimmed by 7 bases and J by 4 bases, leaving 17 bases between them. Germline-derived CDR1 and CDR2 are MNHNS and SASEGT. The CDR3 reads CASTLPGGRYNEQFF. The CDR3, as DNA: TGTGCCAGCACTCTCCCTGGGGGCAGATACAATGAGCAGTTCTTC.

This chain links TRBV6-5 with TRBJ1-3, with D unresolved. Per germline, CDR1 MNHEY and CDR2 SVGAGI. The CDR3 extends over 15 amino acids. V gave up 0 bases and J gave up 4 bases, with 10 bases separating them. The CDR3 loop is CASSYSSRPGNTIYF. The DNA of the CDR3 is TGTGCCAGCAGTTACTCATCGAGGCCCGGAAACACCATATATTTT.

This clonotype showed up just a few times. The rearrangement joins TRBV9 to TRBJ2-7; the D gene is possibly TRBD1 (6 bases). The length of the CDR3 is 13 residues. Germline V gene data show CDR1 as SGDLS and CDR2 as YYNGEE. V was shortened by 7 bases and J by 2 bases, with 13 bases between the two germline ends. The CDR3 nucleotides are TGTGCCAGCGTCGTGGGGGCACCCTACGAGCAGTACTTC. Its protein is CASVVGAPYEQYF.

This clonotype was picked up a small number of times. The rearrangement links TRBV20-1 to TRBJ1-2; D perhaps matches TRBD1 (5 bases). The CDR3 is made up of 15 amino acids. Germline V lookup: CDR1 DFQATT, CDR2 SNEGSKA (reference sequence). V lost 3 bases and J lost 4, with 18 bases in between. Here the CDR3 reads CSASSGSGTTYGYTF. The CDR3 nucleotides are TGCAGTGCTAGTAGTGGGTCAGGGACGACCTATGGCTACACCTTC.